Listed here are 7 T cell receptor beta chains from one sample, sequenced in a study of blood T cell repertoires in COVID-19. Produced via immunoSEQ multiplex PCR; TCRdb's table is partial and in-frame only. The sample records over 250,000 clones, 88% being singletons. Sequences were obtained from PBMCs or T cells enriched from blood (not recorded which). Receptors were obtained from a woman aged 50 to 60 who had recovered from COVID-19.

This clone was found once. The chain uses TRBV29-1 and TRBJ2-3; 12 bases match TRBD2. CDR3 length equals 17 residues. Losses at the gene ends were 3 bases for V and 2 bases for J; bases not matched to a gene: 9. Germline CDR1 reads SQVTM; CDR2 reads ANQGSEA. DNA for the CDR3: TGCAGCGTTGATACAGGGCTAGCGGGAGGGGACACAGATACGCAGTATTTT. Protein sequence: CSVDTGLAGGDTDTQYF.

CDR3 DNA: TGTGCCATCAGTAGGGACAGGGCAGAGACCCAGTACTTC. Translated: CAISRDRAETQYF. The chain uses TRBV10-3 and TRBJ2-5; TRBD1 matches 9 bases. Germline V CDR1 and CDR2: ENHRY, SYGVKD. This CDR3 has 13 residues. With V trimmed by 5 bases and J by 4 bases, 2 bases remained unmatched.

The chain is built from TRBV10-1 and TRBJ2-7, with D perhaps TRBD1 (8 bases). The CDR3 loop spans 14 amino acids. Deletions cut 6 bases from V and 2 bases from J, with 14 bases between. CDR1 and CDR2 (germline): WNHNN, SYGVQD (reference sequence). The CDR3 sequence: CASSPTGGAYEQYF. In nucleotides, the CDR3 is TGCGCCAGCAGCCCTACAGGGGGGGCCTACGAGCAGTACTTC.

The chain has TRBV19 and TRBJ1-4, with TRBD1 as a possible D gene (5 bases). The germline V gene has CDR1 LNHDA and CDR2 SQIVND (reference sequence). Deletions cut 8 bases from V and 5 bases from J, with 15 bases between. The CDR3 consists of 14 residues. The CDR3 DNA sequence: TGTGCCAGTCGAGCGGGACTCATGAATGAAAAACTGTTTTTT. Protein: CASRAGLMNEKLFF.

This clone was picked up one time. The rearrangement uses TRBV6-5 and TRBJ2-1, with TRBD2 as a possible D gene (5 bases). Looked up from germline, CDR1 is MNHEY and CDR2 is SVGAGI. The V gene lost 6 bases and the J gene lost 5 bases, with 11 bases spanning the gap. The CDR3 runs to 13 residues. The CDR3 is CASRRNGNNEQFF. CDR3 DNA sequence: TGTGCCAGCAGGAGAAACGGGAACAATGAGCAGTTCTTC.

The J gene is TRBJ2-1, the V gene TRBV7-9; D may be TRBD1 (6 bases). Germline loops: CDR1 SEHNR, CDR2 FQNEAQ (reference sequence). This CDR3 spans 16 amino acids. Deletions cut 6 bases from V and 0 bases from J, with 15 bases between. The CDR3 coding sequence is TGTGCCAGCAGTGTCGGACAGACCGCCTCCTACAATGAGCAGTTCTTC. It encodes CASSVGQTASYNEQFF.

The chain recombines TRBV4-3 with TRBJ2-5; no firm D call. Germline values: CDR1 LGHNA, CDR2 YSLEER. The CDR3 consists of 13 residues. The ends were cut back, 0 bases at V and 5 bases at J, with 7 bases in the middle. CDR3: CASSQDSRETQYF. DNA for the CDR3: TGCGCCAGCAGCCAAGACTCGCGGGAGACCCAGTACTTC.